These T cell receptor beta chains were read from a single sample in a study of T cell responses to AZD1222 COVID-19 vaccine. TCRdb keeps only in-frame clones here, not all; method: immunoSEQ multiplex PCR. The table lists around 140,000 clones, 80% to 95% of them singletons. Sequenced here: peripheral blood, sampled on day 0 of AZD1222 vaccination. The receptors come from an adult in good health. Each CDR3 is given with its conserved first and last residue. Each record gives: CDR3 DNA, CDR3 protein, clone size, V gene, D gene, J gene. D genes are given only for firm matches. Size tells how often a clone was seen (once, few, many) or the class of an expanded clone, and some rows leave it out.

DNA: TGTGCCAGCCGCCTAGCGGGGGCTATGGATACGCAGTATTTT
CDR3: CASRLAGAMDTQYF
size: NA
V: TRBV27
D: TRBD2
J: TRBJ2-3

DNA: TGTGCCAGCAGCCCCTGGGACCGGAGCTCCTACAATGAGCAGTTCTTC
CDR3: CASSPWDRSSYNEQFF
size: once
V: TRBV9
D: NA
J: TRBJ2-1

DNA: TGTGCCAGCAGTTTATTTTCGGGCCCAACTAATGAAAAACTGTTTTTT
CDR3: CASSLFSGPTNEKLFF
size: NA
V: TRBV27
D: NA
J: TRBJ1-4

DNA: TGTGCCAGCAGTTTATCGGGGAGGACCCAGCATTTT
CDR3: CASSLSGRTQHF
size: NA
V: TRBV12-3/TRBV12-4
D: NA
J: TRBJ1-5

DNA: TGTGCCAGCAAAGACAGGGGCGGCTATGGCTACACCTTC
CDR3: CASKDRGGYGYTF
size: NA
V: TRBV6-5
D: TRBD1
J: TRBJ1-2

DNA: TGTGCCAGCAGTGAAGCTGATTTTGGAGCTTTCTTT
CDR3: CASSEADFGAFF
size: NA
V: TRBV2
D: NA
J: TRBJ1-1

DNA: TGTGCCAGCCGTTTGGGCTCTGGGGCCAACGTCCTGACTTTC
CDR3: CASRLGSGANVLTF
size: NA
V: TRBV6-5
D: NA
J: TRBJ2-6

DNA: TGTGTATCAGGATGGGGGCGCTTTGGCACTGAAGCTTTCTTT
CDR3: CVSGWGRFGTEAFF
size: NA
V: TRBV28
D: NA
J: TRBJ1-1

DNA: TGTGCCAGCAGCTCGGGACGGACAGATACGCAGTATTTT
CDR3: CASSSGRTDTQYF
size: NA
V: TRBV11-3
D: NA
J: TRBJ2-3

DNA: TGTGCCAGCACCTCCTCTTGGAGAGCCAAAAACATTCAGTACTTC
CDR3: CASTSSWRAKNIQYF
size: NA
V: TRBV28
D: NA
J: TRBJ2-4

DNA: TGTGCCAGCAGCCCAATAAGCCCCTTTCCGCAGTATTTT
CDR3: CASSPISPFPQYF
size: NA
V: TRBV2
D: NA
J: TRBJ2-3

DNA: TGTGCCAGCAGCGGTCCCGGGACTAGCGGGATGGATGAGCAGTTCTTC
CDR3: CASSGPGTSGMDEQFF
size: NA
V: TRBV2
D: TRBD2
J: TRBJ2-1

DNA: TGCGCCAGCAGCTTGGACGGGACCTACACCGGGGAGCTGTTTTTT
CDR3: CASSLDGTYTGELFF
size: once
V: TRBV5-1
D: NA
J: TRBJ2-2

DNA: TGCGCCAGCAGCTTGGGAATAGGGGGACCCGGGACTAGCGGCCCATTGTGGACCCAGTACTTC
CDR3: CASSLGIGGPGTSGPLWTQYF
size: NA
V: TRBV5-1
D: TRBD2
J: TRBJ2-5

DNA: TGCGCCAGCAGCTCGGTTGAGAGAGTAAAACTGTTTTTT
CDR3: CASSSVERVKLFF
size: NA
V: TRBV5-1
D: NA
J: TRBJ1-4

DNA: TGTGCCAGTAGTATAGCCAAAAACATTCAGTACTTC
CDR3: CASSIAKNIQYF
size: NA
V: TRBV19
D: NA
J: TRBJ2-4

DNA: TGTGCCCTGGGGAGACAGGGCACAGATACGCAGTATTTT
CDR3: CALGRQGTDTQYF
size: NA
V: TRBV10-3
D: NA
J: TRBJ2-3

DNA: TGCAGCGTTGATGAAGGGGGGGACGAGCAGTACTTC
CDR3: CSVDEGGDEQYF
size: once
V: TRBV29-1
D: NA
J: TRBJ2-7

DNA: TGTGCCAGCAGCCCCTCCCTAGCGGGTCAGCAGTTCTTC
CDR3: CASSPSLAGQQFF
size: NA
V: TRBV5-4
D: TRBD2
J: TRBJ2-1

DNA: TGCGCCAGCAGCCAGGTCTGGACCGCCTATGGCTACACCTTC
CDR3: CASSQVWTAYGYTF
size: NA
V: TRBV4-1
D: NA
J: TRBJ1-2

DNA: TGTGCCAGCACCGCCGACAGGGCCACTGAAGCTTTCTTT
CDR3: CASTADRATEAFF
size: NA
V: TRBV2
D: TRBD1
J: TRBJ1-1

DNA: TGTGCCAGCAGCCAATCAGGCAGCCTGGGGGGCTACACCTTC
CDR3: CASSQSGSLGGYTF
size: once
V: TRBV16
D: NA
J: TRBJ1-2

DNA: TGTGCCAGTAGAAACCTCCCAGGGGTGAACACTGAAGCTTTCTTT
CDR3: CASRNLPGVNTEAFF
size: once
V: TRBV19
D: NA
J: TRBJ1-1

DNA: TGTGCCGGGGGGGCAACCCCTGAAGCTTTCTTT
CDR3: CAGGATPEAFF
size: NA
V: TRBV7-9
D: NA
J: TRBJ1-1

DNA: TGTGCCAGCAGCCTCCGGGGGGGAAGAGATAATGAAAAACTGTTTTTT
CDR3: CASSLRGGRDNEKLFF
size: NA
V: TRBV7-9
D: NA
J: TRBJ1-4